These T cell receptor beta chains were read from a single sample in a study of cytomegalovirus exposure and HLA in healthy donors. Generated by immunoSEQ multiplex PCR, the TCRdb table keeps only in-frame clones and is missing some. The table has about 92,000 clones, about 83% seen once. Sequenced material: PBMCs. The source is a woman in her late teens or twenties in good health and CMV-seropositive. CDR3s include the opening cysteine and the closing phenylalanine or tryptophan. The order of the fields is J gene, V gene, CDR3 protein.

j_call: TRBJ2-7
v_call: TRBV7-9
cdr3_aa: CASSSRREQYF

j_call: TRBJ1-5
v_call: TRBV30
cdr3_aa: CAWSVGLSNQPQHF

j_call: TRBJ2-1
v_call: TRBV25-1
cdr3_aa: CASSEGRVMNEQFF

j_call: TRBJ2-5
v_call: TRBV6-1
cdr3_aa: CASSESLNSGGNEETQYF

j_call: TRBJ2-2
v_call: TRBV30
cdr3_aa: CAWNSNANTGELFF

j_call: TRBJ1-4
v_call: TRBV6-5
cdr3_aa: CASRQGLGEKLFF

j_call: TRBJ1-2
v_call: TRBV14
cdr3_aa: CASSQERTGGYTF

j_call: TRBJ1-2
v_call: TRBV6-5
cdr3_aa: CASTKGAGNYGYTF

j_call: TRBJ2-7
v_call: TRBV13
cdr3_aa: CASSLGTGGFKSYEQYF

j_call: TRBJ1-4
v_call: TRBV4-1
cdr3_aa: CASSQLRGPSEKLFF

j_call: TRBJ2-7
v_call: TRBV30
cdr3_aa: CAWIGTSGGVTYEQYF

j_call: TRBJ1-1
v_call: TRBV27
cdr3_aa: CASSLAGLMNTEAFF

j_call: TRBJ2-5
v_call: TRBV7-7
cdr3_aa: CASSHPGGRKTQYF

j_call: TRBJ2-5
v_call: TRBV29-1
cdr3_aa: CSVGGFEETQYF

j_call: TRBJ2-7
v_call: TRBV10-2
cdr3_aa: CASSEGDIILSYEQYF

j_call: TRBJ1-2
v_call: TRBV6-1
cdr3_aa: CASSVQGADYGYTF

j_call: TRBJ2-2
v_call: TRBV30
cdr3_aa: CAWSGWTANTGELFF

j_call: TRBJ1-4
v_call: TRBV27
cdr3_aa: CASSPHSGGEREKLFF

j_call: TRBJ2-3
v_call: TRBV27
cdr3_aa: CASSLKQAMPDTQYF

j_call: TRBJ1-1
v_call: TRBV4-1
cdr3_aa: CASSQGGGTGGWNTEAFF

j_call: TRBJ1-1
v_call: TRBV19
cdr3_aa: CASSPGQGNTEAFF

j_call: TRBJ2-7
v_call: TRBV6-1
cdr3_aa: CASAPVRGGRYEQYF

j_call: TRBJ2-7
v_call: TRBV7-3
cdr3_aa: CASSLNGRQEQYF

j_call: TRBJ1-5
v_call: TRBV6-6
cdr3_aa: CASRGQRVRQPQHF

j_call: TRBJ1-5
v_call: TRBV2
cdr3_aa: CASSVARGSNQPQHF

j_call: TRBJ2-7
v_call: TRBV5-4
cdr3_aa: CASSLWGGTFYEQYF

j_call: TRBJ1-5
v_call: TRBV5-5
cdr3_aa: CASSSRTGNQPQHF

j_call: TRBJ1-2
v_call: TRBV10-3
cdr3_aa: CAISDAGVAYGYTF

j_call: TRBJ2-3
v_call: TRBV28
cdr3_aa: CASTGGLADYTDTQYF

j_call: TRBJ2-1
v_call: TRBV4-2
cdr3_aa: CASSQGLAGVDEQFF

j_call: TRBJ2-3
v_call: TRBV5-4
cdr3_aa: CASSLQGATDTQYF

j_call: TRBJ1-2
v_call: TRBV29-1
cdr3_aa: CSVAGGGDGYTF

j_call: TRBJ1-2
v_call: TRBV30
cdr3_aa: CAWSRDSEYYGYTF

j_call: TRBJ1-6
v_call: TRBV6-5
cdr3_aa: CASSYSPPGNGSPLHF

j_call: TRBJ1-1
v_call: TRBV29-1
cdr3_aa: CSTLTRDRRPEAFF

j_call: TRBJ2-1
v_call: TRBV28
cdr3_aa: CASSPDRDSYYNEQFF

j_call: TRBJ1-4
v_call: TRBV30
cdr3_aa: CAWNPDRDNEKLFF

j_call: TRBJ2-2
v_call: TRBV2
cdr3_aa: CASSEGGNGELFF

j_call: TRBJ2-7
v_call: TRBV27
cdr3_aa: CASSSDREASYEQYF

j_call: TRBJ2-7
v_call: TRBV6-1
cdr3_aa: CASSESWGRSYEQYF

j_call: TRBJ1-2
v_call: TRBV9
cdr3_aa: CASSKQGQSYGYTF

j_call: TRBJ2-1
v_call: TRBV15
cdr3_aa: CATSRDYSDEQFF

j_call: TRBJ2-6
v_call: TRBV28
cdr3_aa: CASSLDSLSGANVLTF

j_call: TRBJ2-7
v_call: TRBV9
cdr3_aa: CASSGPGLEYYEQYF

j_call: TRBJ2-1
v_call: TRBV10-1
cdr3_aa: CASSGTMGDGNEQFF

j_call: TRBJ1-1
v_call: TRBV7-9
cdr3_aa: CASSLLQGSAEAFF

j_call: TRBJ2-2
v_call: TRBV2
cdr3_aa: CASSDQRGLDTGELFF

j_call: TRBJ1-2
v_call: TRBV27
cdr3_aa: CASSTSVMDYGYTF

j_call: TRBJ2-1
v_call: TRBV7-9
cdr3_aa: CASTLSGSSYNEQFF

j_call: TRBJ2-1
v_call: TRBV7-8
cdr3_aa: CASSYNRDRVYNEQFF

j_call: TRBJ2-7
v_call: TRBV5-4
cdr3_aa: CASSRDSGGILSSYEQYF

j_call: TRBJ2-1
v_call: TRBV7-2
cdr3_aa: CASSLGGHNEQFF

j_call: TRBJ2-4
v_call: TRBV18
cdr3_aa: CASSPTGAKNIQYF

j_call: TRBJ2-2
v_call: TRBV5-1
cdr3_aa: CASSFDRRALGNTGELFF

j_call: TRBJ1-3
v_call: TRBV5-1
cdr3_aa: CASSLEAGFSGNTIYF

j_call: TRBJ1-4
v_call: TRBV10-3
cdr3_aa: CAIRGQAPNEKLFF

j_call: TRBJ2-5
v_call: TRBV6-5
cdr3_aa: CASSYGEGGAGETQYF

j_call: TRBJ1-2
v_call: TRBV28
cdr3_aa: CASRPTRGRNYGYTF

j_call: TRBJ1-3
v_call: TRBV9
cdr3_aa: CASSVVAGQNSGNTIYF